The rows below give T cell receptor beta chains drawn from one sample of a study of T-cell reconstitution after alpha-beta-depleted transplantation in children. TCRdb itself ran the PCR reads through MiXCR, one entry per CDR3 protein. The sample has more than 400,000 distinct CDR3 sequences; approximately 10% are singletons. The sequencing used PBMCs, mostly from graft donor cells, collected 180 days after TCRalphabeta/CD19-depleted stem cell transplant. The receptors stem from a female patient between 2 and 15 years old who had a stem cell transplant for aplastic anemia, so the T cells may come from the graft donor. Both conserved end residues are part of each CDR3. D genes are given only for firm matches. Some rows have no size entry. The others give once, few or many, or a class for an expanded clone.

J gene	clone size	D gene	V gene	CDR3 DNA	CDR3 protein
TRBJ1-1	.	.	TRBV24-1	TGTGCCACCAGGGGCCCCGGGCGCACTGAAGCTTTCTTT	CATRGPGRTEAFF
TRBJ1-1	many	.	TRBV20-1	TGCAGTGCTAGACCGGCAGCTTACACTGAAGCTTTCTTT	CSARPAAYTEAFF
TRBJ2-7	.	.	TRBV28	TGTGCCAGCAGTTCAGGGACAATTTACGAGCAGTACTTC	CASSSGTIYEQYF
TRBJ2-1	.	.	TRBV6-5	TGTGCCAGCAGTTACAAGGGCCTTGAGGGGTACAATGAGCAGTTCTTC	CASSYKGLEGYNEQFF
TRBJ2-6	few	.	TRBV9	TGTGCCAGCAGCATCCACCGGGACAAACGTTTCTCTGGTGACAACGTCCTGACTTTC	CASSIHRDKRFSGDNVLTF
TRBJ2-1	.	.	TRBV24-1	TGTGCCACCAGCCTTAGGGGGGGTAGGCGTGGAAACAATGAGCAGTTCTTC	CATSLRGGRRGNNEQFF
TRBJ2-2	.	TRBD2	TRBV28	TGTGCCAGCATCCGGACTAGCGGAAACGGCGGGGAGCTGTTTTTT	CASIRTSGNGGELFF
TRBJ2-3	few	.	TRBV12-3/TRBV12-4	TGTGCCAGCAGTTTAGCGCTTTACGCGGGAACAACGGATACGCAGTATTTT	CASSLALYAGTTDTQYF
TRBJ2-4	few	TRBD2	TRBV12-3/TRBV12-4	TGTGCCAGCAGGTCTAGCGGGAGAGCCAAAAACATTCAGTACTTC	CASRSSGRAKNIQYF
TRBJ2-7	many	TRBD2	TRBV7-6	TGTGCCAGCAGCTTAGGGGCTAGCGGTAGCTCCTACGAGCAGTACTTC	CASSLGASGSSYEQYF
TRBJ2-3	few	TRBD2	TRBV12-3/TRBV12-4	TGTGCCAGCAGTTTGGTACTAGCGACCGCAGATACGCAGTATTTT	CASSLVLATADTQYF
TRBJ1-1	.	TRBD1	TRBV20-1	TGCAGTGCTAGAGATCAGGGGGCGAGGACTGAAGCTTTCTTT	CSARDQGARTEAFF
TRBJ2-5	.	TRBD2	TRBV6-1	TGTGCCAGCAGTGGACTGCGGCGGGGGGGCGGTGAGACCCAGTACTTC	CASSGLRRGGGETQYF
TRBJ2-7	few	TRBD1	TRBV27	TGTGCCAGCTTCTCAGAGGCGGACAGGGGCTTCTACGAGCAGTACTTC	CASFSEADRGFYEQYF
TRBJ2-1	few	.	TRBV18	TGTGCCAGCTCACCTCATCGAGCACCCGGGAATGAGCAGTTCTTC	CASSPHRAPGNEQFF
TRBJ2-2	many	.	TRBV7-2	TGTGCCAGCAGCTTAACCGTAGTGGGCACCGGGGAGCTGTTTTTT	CASSLTVVGTGELFF
TRBJ1-3	few	.	TRBV20-1	TGCAGTGCTAGAGTAGCAAACAAGAGGAGAGGAAACACCATATATTTT	CSARVANKRRGNTIYF
TRBJ2-3	.	.	TRBV9	TGTGCCAGCAGCGTAGCGGTAGCGGAAAGCACAGATACGCAGTATTTT	CASSVAVAESTDTQYF
TRBJ2-1	few	.	TRBV4-3	TGCGCCAGCAGCCAAGACAGGGGGGAGTACTCCTACAATGAGCAGTTCTTC	CASSQDRGEYSYNEQFF
TRBJ2-3	few	.	TRBV6-5	TGTGCCAGCAGTTACAAGCGTGGTGGCACAGATACGCAGTATTTT	CASSYKRGGTDTQYF
TRBJ2-1	few	.	TRBV11-2	TGTGCCAGCAGCTTTCAGGGGGCGGGAGGACCGAGGGCTGAGCAGTTCTTC	CASSFQGAGGPRAEQFF
TRBJ2-7	few	TRBD2	TRBV30	TGTGCCTGGAGAAGCCAGGGACTAGCGGGAGATTTAGAGCAGTACTTC	CAWRSQGLAGDLEQYF
TRBJ1-4	.	.	TRBV6-6	TGTGCCAGCAGTTACTCGGGTAATGAAAAACTGTTTTTT	CASSYSGNEKLFF
TRBJ2-1	few	.	TRBV20-1	TGCAGTGCTAGGGGGACAAACAATGAGCAGTTCTTC	CSARGTNNEQFF
TRBJ1-3	few	.	TRBV7-9	TGTGCCAGCAGCTTAGCCACGGGACGGGCTGGAAACACCATATATTTT	CASSLATGRAGNTIYF
TRBJ2-3	few	.	TRBV6-5	TGTGCCAGCAGGGACAGCCATACGCAGTATTTT	CASRDSHTQYF
TRBJ2-2	many	.	TRBV5-6	TGTGCCAGCACCACTGGGGGGCCGGTGAACACCGGGGAGCTGTTTTTT	CASTTGGPVNTGELFF
TRBJ2-1	few	.	TRBV4-3	TGCGCCAGCAGCCAAGATTTAAGCTCCTACAATGAGCAGTTCTTC	CASSQDLSSYNEQFF
TRBJ1-4	.	.	TRBV27	TGTGCCAGCAGACGAGTTGCAACTAATGAAAAACTGTTTTTT	CASRRVATNEKLFF
TRBJ1-3	few	.	TRBV21-1	TGTGCCAGTTGGAGGGTCAGTCGGGGGCCCTCTGGAAACACCATATATTTT	CASWRVSRGPSGNTIYF
TRBJ1-1	many	.	TRBV10-3	TGTGCCATCAGGACGGGAGAGTCCTCCAGGGCTGAAGCTTTCTTT	CAIRTGESSRAEAFF
TRBJ2-7	many	.	TRBV7-2	TGTGCCAGCAGCTTAAGGGAGTTCCCCTCCTACGAGCAGTACTTC	CASSLREFPSYEQYF
TRBJ2-3	.	TRBD2	TRBV5-1	TGCGCCAGCGAGATCGGTACTAGCGCTAGCACAGATACGCAGTATTTT	CASEIGTSASTDTQYF